One and the same sample provided the 4 T cell receptor beta chains below, sequenced in a study of blood T cell repertoires in COVID-19. The data were produced by immunoSEQ multiplex PCR, yet TCRdb's version contains in-frame clones alone and is incomplete. The data show approximately 200,000 clones, about nine tenths seen once. The specimen was PBMCs or T cells enriched from blood (not recorded which). These receptors all come from a man in his thirties or forties who had recovered from COVID-19.

V is TRBV4-3 and J is TRBJ2-3; TRBD1 matches at 8 bases. The length of the CDR3 is 16 residues. V was pared by 2 bases and J by 3 bases, with 7 bases of the junction left unmatched. Germline CDR1 reads LGHNA; CDR2 reads YSLEER. The CDR3 protein is CASSQFWGQATDTQYF. CDR3 nucleotide sequence: TGCGCCAGCAGCCAATTTTGGGGACAGGCTACAGATACGCAGTATTTT.

This chain links TRBV30 with TRBJ2-3, with TRBD1 matching over 8 bases. Trimming cost V 3 bases and J 5 bases; bases outside gene matches: 4. The CDR3 length is 13 residues. Looked up from germline, CDR1 is GTSNPN and CDR2 is SVGIG (reference sequence). The CDR3 DNA reads as TGTGCCTGGAGCGAGACAGGGGTAGATACGCAGTATTTT. Amino acid sequence: CAWSETGVDTQYF.

This clone was seen a single time. The rearrangement joins TRBV5-1 to TRBJ2-7, with D possibly TRBD2 on 6 matching bases. CDR3 length: 13 residues. With 2 bases removed from V and 2 bases from J, the gap between germline ends came to 8 bases. Germline V gene lookup returns CDR1 SGHRS and CDR2 YFSETQ. CDR3 in DNA: TGCGCCAGCAGCTTTAGCGGTACCTACGAGCAGTACTTC. Protein product: CASSFSGTYEQYF.

This chain uses TRBV7-2 with TRBJ1-1; possibly TRBD1 for D (5 bases). V gave up 1 base and J gave up 5 bases, with 11 bases separating them. The CDR3 sequence is 14 residues long. Germline V gene lookup returns CDR1 SGHTA and CDR2 FQGNSA. The CDR3 reads CASSLVGGRTEAFF. CDR3 in DNA: TGTGCCAGCAGCTTAGTGGGGGGGAGGACTGAAGCTTTCTTT.